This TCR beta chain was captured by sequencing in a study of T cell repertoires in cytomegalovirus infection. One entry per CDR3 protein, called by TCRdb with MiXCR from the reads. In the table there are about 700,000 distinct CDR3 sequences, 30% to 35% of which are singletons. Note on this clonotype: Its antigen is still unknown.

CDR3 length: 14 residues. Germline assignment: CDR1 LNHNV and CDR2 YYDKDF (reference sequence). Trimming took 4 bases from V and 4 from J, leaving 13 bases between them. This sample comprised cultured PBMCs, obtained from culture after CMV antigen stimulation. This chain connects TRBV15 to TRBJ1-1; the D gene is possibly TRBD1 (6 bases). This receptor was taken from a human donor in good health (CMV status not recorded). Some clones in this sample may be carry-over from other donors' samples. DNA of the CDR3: TGTGCCACCAGCACCCCACAGGGAATCACTGAAGCTTTCTTT. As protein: CATSTPQGITEAFF. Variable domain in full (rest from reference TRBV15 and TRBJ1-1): DAMVIQNPRYQVTQFGKPVTLSCSQTLNHNVMYWYQQKSSQAPKLLFHYYDKDFNNEADTPDNFQSRRPNTSFCFLDIRSPGLGDTAMYLCATSTPQGITEAFFGQGTRLTVV.